The subject of this entry is one TCR beta chain. What it binds is not known. Using immunoSEQ multiplex PCR, the repertoire was profiled, and TCRdb retains in-frame clones only, with some absent. Of some 140,000 clones listed, over 85% are singletons. These data originate in a study of T cell responses to AZD1222 COVID-19 vaccine. Across the whole study: Doses given second, at about 4 or about 12 weeks, were pooled. Study results and caveats: Possibly, clonal diversity was underestimated; donors were largely white British and included more females. With two AZD1222 doses given, Spike-specific TCR breadth and depth both rose.

The junction had 11 bases not matched to a gene; V was cut back by 8 bases and J by 5 bases. Looked up from germline, CDR1 is SEHNR and CDR2 is FQNEAQ (reference sequence). The length of the CDR3 is 15 residues. Source: peripheral blood, taken on day 0 of AZD1222 vaccination. The source of this sequence is an adult in good health. V is TRBV7-9 and J is TRBJ2-3; 9 bases match TRBD2. CDR3 nucleotide sequence: TGTGCCAGCCGAAAGAGCGGGGGGCAGGGAGATACGCAGTATTTT. It specifies CASRKSGGQGDTQYF.